This TCR beta chain was recovered during a study of OX40 agonist ivuxolimab in advanced cancers. Overall study context: A male proportion of just over 80% was recorded, with mean age 60 years and range about 20 to 79.

Here immunoSEQ multiplex PCR was the method, and the copy in TCRdb shows in-frame clones only, minus some. This sample has tens of thousands of clones, with about 91% found just once. V dropped 3 bases and J dropped 3 bases, with 10 bases sitting between them. The CDR3 is 14 residues long. Germline V CDR1 and CDR2: LNHDA, SQIVND (reference sequence). The V call is TRBV19, the J call TRBJ2-3, with D possibly being TRBD1 or TRBD2 (5 bases each). Source: CD4+ or CD8+ T cells sorted from blood, taken in a trial of the OX40 agonist ivuxolimab. The TCR sequence derives from an adult with an advanced solid tumor such as melanoma, head and neck, liver or kidney cancer. CDR3: CASSIQGVTDTQYF. CDR3 coding DNA: TGTGCCAGTAGTATCCAGGGAGTGACAGATACGCAGTATTTT.